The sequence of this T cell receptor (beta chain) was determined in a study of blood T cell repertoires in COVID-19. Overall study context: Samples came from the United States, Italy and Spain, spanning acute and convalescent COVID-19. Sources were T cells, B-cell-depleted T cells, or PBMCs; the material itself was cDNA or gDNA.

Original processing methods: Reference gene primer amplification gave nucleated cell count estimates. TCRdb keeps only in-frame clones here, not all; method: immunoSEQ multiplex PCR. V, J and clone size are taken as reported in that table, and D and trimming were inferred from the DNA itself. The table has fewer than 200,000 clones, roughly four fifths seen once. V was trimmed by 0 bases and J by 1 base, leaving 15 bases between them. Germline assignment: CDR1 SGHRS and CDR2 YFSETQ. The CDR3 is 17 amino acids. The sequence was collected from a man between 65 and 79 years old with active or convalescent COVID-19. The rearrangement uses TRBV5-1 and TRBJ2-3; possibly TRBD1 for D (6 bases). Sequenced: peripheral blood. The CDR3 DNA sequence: TGCGCCAGCAGCTTGGGGCCACAGGGTTTGGGCACAGATACGCAGTATTTT. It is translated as CASSLGPQGLGTDTQYF.